One and the same sample provided the 22 T cell receptor beta chains below, sequenced in a study of T cell repertoires in ileal Crohn's disease. Indicated time point: inflamed ileum from the surgical specimen. Method: immunoSEQ multiplex PCR; TCRdb's copy keeps in-frame clones and lacks some. Of roughly 17,000 clones in the sample, roughly nine tenths were seen once. The sample taken for sequencing was ileal tissue. All receptors derive from an adult with Crohn's disease.

The CDR3 loop reads CASSQIHGTLSYEQYF. The DNA of the CDR3 is TGCGCCAGCAGCCAGATTCACGGGACTCTCTCCTACGAGCAGTACTTC. This chain connects TRBV4-1 to TRBJ2-7, with a weak D call TRBD2 (6 bases). The germline V and J ends were trimmed by 3 bases and 0 bases, with 15 bases remaining between them. Germline CDR1 is MGHRA and CDR2 is YSYEKL. This CDR3 has 16 residues.

This clone came up a few times. The chain combines TRBV5-1 with TRBJ1-1; no reliable D call. Trimming pared 4 bases from V and 2 bases from J, leaving 12 bases between. CDR3 size: 14 residues. Germline assignment: CDR1 SGHRS and CDR2 YFSETQ. CDR3 sequence: CASSLIGTNTEAFF. The DNA of the CDR3 is TGCGCCAGCAGCCTAATAGGTACAAACACTGAAGCTTTCTTT.

The chain joins TRBV21-1 to TRBJ2-2; TRBD1 is taken as the D call from the table, unchecked against the DNA. TRBV21-1 is termed a pseudogene. The CDR3 is made up of 17 amino acids. The CDR3 loop is CASSKSRMDRAPGELFF. The CDR3 region has the DNA TGTGCCAGCAGCAAATCACGTATGGACAGGGCCCCCGGGGAGCTGTTTTTT.

The chain employs TRBV7-2 and TRBJ1-3, with a tentative D call TRBD1 (5 bases). V gave up 10 bases and J gave up 9 bases, with 13 bases separating them. The CDR3 totals 11 residues. CDR1 is SGHTA and CDR2 is FQGNSA in the germline V gene. The CDR3 loop is CATASGSTIYF. Written as DNA, the CDR3 is TGTGCCACCGCATCAGGGAGCACCATATATTTT.

The J gene is TRBJ1-4, the V gene TRBV6-1, with D unclear. Trimming shortened V by 5 bases and J by 2 bases, and 9 bases separated the two germline ends. CDR1 and CDR2 from the germline V gene are MNHNS and SASEGT. The CDR3 totals 14 residues. This CDR3 is CASSTRTTNEKLFF. CDR3 sequence (DNA): TGTGCCAGCAGTACTAGAACGACTAATGAAAAACTGTTTTTT.

The V and J genes are TRBV5-1 and TRBJ2-5, with 7 nucleotides matching TRBD2. Germline trimming cut 2 bases from V and 5 bases from J; bases unmatched to any gene: 3. The CDR3 loop spans 13 amino acids. CDR1 is SGHRS, CDR2 YFSETQ, per germline. CDR3: CASSFQGGETQYF. DNA of the CDR3: TGCGCCAGCAGCTTCCAGGGAGGGGAGACCCAGTACTTC.

The V gene is TRBV9, the J gene TRBJ2-5; 9 bases are a match to TRBD2. V shed 3 bases, J shed 5 bases, and the junction held 8 bases outside the gene matches. Germline assignment: CDR1 SGDLS and CDR2 YYNGEE. This CDR3 has 15 residues. This chain's CDR3 is CASSGGGALWETQYF. CDR3 nucleotide sequence: TGTGCCAGCAGCGGCGGGGGGGCCTTGTGGGAGACCCAGTACTTC.

This clone ranks as large. J is TRBJ1-1 and V is TRBV6-5; D is unresolved. Germline loops: CDR1 MNHEY, CDR2 SVGAGI. V lost 7 bases, J lost 0 bases, and 15 bases lay in between. This CDR3 is built from 15 residues. The CDR3 spells CASTQGSHLNTEAFF. The CDR3 DNA reads TGTGCCAGCACCCAAGGGAGCCACCTGAACACTGAAGCTTTCTTT.

This clone was found once. The chain is built from TRBV12-2 and TRBJ2-3; TRBD1, as called in the table, went unchecked against the DNA. TRBV12-2 is a pseudogene locus. The CDR3 has 18 amino acids. DNA for the CDR3: TGTGCAAGTCGTTCATATCCCGGGGGACAGGGGAGCACAGATACGCAGTATTTT. It is translated as CASRSYPGGQGSTDTQYF.

As to this clone: At one end the junction does not follow the germline gene, possibly because of a read error. The chain joins TRBV5-4 to TRBJ1-4, with D possibly matching TRBD1 (6 bases). This CDR3 is 16 amino acids long. Germline lookup yields CDR1 SGHNT and CDR2 YYREEE (reference sequence). Written as DNA, the CDR3 is TGCGCCAGCAGCCAAGCTCTACAGGGACTGATCGAAAAACTGTTTTTT. Translated, it gives CASSQALQGLIEKLFF.

The chain links TRBV4-3 to TRBJ1-2, with D unresolved. Germline CDR1 is LGHNA and CDR2 is YSLEER. The V end was cut by 0 bases, the J end by 8 bases, with 10 bases between. This CDR3 is built from 13 residues. The CDR3 coding sequence is TGCGCCAGCAGCCAAGAAGGGTTGGGCGGCTACACCTTC. Translation gives CASSQEGLGGYTF.

This chain uses TRBV28 with TRBJ1-4, with 7 bases identical to TRBD1. The V segment lost 8 bases and the J segment 3 bases; nucleotides outside the gene matches: 3. CDR3 length: 13 residues. Germline V CDR1 and CDR2: MDHEN, SYDVKM. The CDR3 spells CASGTVPNEKLFF. CDR3 DNA: TGTGCCAGCGGGACAGTTCCTAATGAAAAACTGTTTTTT.

In this sample, this clone turned up once. The rearrangement uses TRBV18 and TRBJ2-7, with 8 bases matching TRBD2. The CDR3 is 16 amino acids. Unmatched junction bases numbered 14, after V lost 6 bases and J lost 4 bases. From germline, CDR1 is KGHSH and CDR2 LQKENI. CDR3 bases: TGTGCCAGCTCGCCAATGCACGGGGGGGCGTCGTACGAGCAGTACTTC. It encodes CASSPMHGGASYEQYF.

J is TRBJ2-7 and V is TRBV10-3; 7 positions agree with TRBD1. Germline values: CDR1 ENHRY, CDR2 SYGVKD. J gave up 6 bases and V 4 bases, and 12 bases lay outside the gene matches. CDR3 length: 15 amino acids. This CDR3 is CAISVQTGKGFEQYF. The DNA of the CDR3 is TGTGCCATCAGTGTTCAGACAGGGAAGGGCTTCGAGCAGTACTTC.

The V gene is TRBV30, the J gene TRBJ1-1; 7 nucleotides align to TRBD1. Germline CDR1 and CDR2: GTSNPN and SVGIG (reference sequence). The CDR3 is 18 amino acids. J lost 0 bases, V lost 0 bases, and 13 bases had no gene match. CDR3 in amino acids: CAWSVVWGQYLLNTEAFF. The CDR3 nucleotides are TGTGCCTGGAGTGTAGTTTGGGGACAGTACCTTTTGAACACTGAAGCTTTCTTT.

The V call is TRBV4-2, the J call TRBJ2-5; D remains unclear. Germline V gene data show CDR1 as LGHNA and CDR2 as YNFKEQ. Trimming pared 1 base from V and 5 bases from J, leaving 14 bases between. There are 15 residues in the CDR3. Here the CDR3 DNA reads TGTGCCAGCAGCCAAGCTGTAGAGGTAGAGGAGACCCAGTACTTC. The encoded protein is CASSQAVEVEETQYF.

This clone occurred once. The chain joins TRBV5-1 to TRBJ2-7, with D possibly being TRBD1 (6 bases). The CDR3 consists of 14 residues. Per the germline V gene, CDR1 is SGHRS and CDR2 is YFSETQ. Trimming left V 4 bases short and J 0 bases short, with 11 bases between. In nucleotides, the CDR3 is TGCGCCAGCAGCCGGGACACTAACTCCTACGAGCAGTACTTC. It translates to CASSRDTNSYEQYF.

The chain recombines TRBV5-1 with TRBJ1-5, with 7 bases matching TRBD1. CDR3 size: 15 residues. V trimming: 5 bases; J trimming: 4 bases; junction bases outside the gene matches: 9. Germline V CDR1 and CDR2: SGHRS, YFSETQ. CDR3 protein: CASSAGPGGNQPQHF. The CDR3 bases are TGCGCCAGCAGTGCGGGGCCAGGGGGGAATCAGCCCCAGCATTTT.

J is TRBJ2-3 and V is TRBV9; 7 bases map to TRBD1. V lost 4 bases and J lost 3; bases outside the gene matches: 8. Germline CDR1 and CDR2: SGDLS and YYNGEE. The CDR3 is made up of 15 amino acids. The CDR3 DNA sequence: TGTGCCAGCAGCCCCCGGGCAGGGGGTACAGATACGCAGTATTTT. It encodes CASSPRAGGTDTQYF.

This chain joins TRBV6-5 and TRBJ1-3; the D gene is possibly TRBD1 (5 bases). Trimming took 8 bases from V and 3 from J, leaving 11 bases between them. The CDR3 runs to 13 residues. Germline V lookup: CDR1 MNHEY, CDR2 SVGAGI. The CDR3: CASGRGGGNTIYF. The DNA of the CDR3 is TGTGCCAGCGGCCGGGGGGGTGGAAACACCATATATTTT.

V usage is TRBV20-1 and J usage is TRBJ1-2; 7 bases line up with TRBD1. The V and J ends lost 8 bases and 3 bases, in that order; junction bases with no gene match: 3. The CDR3 length is 11 residues. Germline CDR1 reads DFQATT; CDR2 reads SNEGSKA (reference sequence). The CDR3, as DNA: TGCAGTCCCACAGGGGACTATGGCTACACCTTC. Its protein is CSPTGDYGYTF.

The chain links TRBV5-6 to TRBJ2-3, with a weak D call TRBD1 (6 bases). Germline V gene data show CDR1 as SGHDT and CDR2 as YYEEEE. This CDR3 is 16 amino acids long. V gave up 2 bases and J gave up 2 bases, with 15 bases separating them. CDR3 residues: CASSFAEGVNTDTQYF. For the CDR3, the DNA is TGTGCCAGCAGCTTCGCCGAGGGGGTGAACACAGATACGCAGTATTTT.